Shown below are 19 T cell receptor beta chains from a single sample sequenced in a study of blood T cell repertoires in COVID-19. Repertoires were generated with immunoSEQ multiplex PCR, while TCRdb's copy carries only in-frame clones and drops some. The repertoire has approximately 240,000 clones, about 86% of them found once; the top ten carry about 3.1%. The sample consisted of peripheral blood. Receptors were obtained from a woman younger than 45 who had recovered from COVID-19.

The CDR3 nucleotides read TGTGCCAGCAAATCGCCGGGACAGGGATCTGAAGCTTTCTTT. Amino acid sequence: CASKSPGQGSEAFF. V usage is TRBV6-6 and J usage is TRBJ1-1; TRBD1 agrees at 9 bases. CDR1 and CDR2 (germline): MNHNY, SVGAGI (reference sequence). Trimming took 7 bases from V and 6 from J; bases not matched to a gene: 9. The CDR3 sequence is 14 residues long.

The chain uses TRBV18 and TRBJ2-5; D remains unclear. Trimming removed 5 bases from V and 2 bases from J, with 9 bases in between. CDR3 length equals 13 residues. Germline V lookup: CDR1 KGHSH, CDR2 LQKENI. The CDR3 sequence: CASSALSQETQYF. CDR3 bases: TGTGCCAGCTCAGCGCTGAGTCAAGAGACCCAGTACTTC.

The chain is built from TRBV3-1 (or the pseudogene TRBV3-2) and TRBJ2-1, with 7 bases lining up with TRBD2. J lost 8 bases, V lost 4 bases, and 2 bases had no gene match. This CDR3 comprises 12 residues. CDR1 and CDR2 (germline): LGHDT, YNNKEL (reference sequence). The CDR3 protein is CASSLGGYEQFF. The CDR3 nucleotides are TGTGCCAGCAGCCTGGGAGGGTATGAGCAGTTCTTC.

This rearrangement joins TRBV5-4 to TRBJ2-3; TRBD2 agrees at 12 bases. The CDR3 has 15 residues. The trim removed 4 bases at V and 6 bases at J, leaving 6 bases unmatched. Germline CDR1 and CDR2: SGHNT and YYREEE (reference sequence). CDR3 residues: CASSTRTSGTDTQYF. CDR3 coding DNA: TGTGCCAGCAGCACACGGACTAGCGGGACGGATACGCAGTATTTT.

This chain links TRBV7-3 with TRBJ2-2, with no clear D. Deletions cut 0 bases from V and 4 bases from J, with 9 bases between. From germline, CDR1 is SGHTA and CDR2 FQGTGA. This CDR3 region has 15 residues. CDR3: CASSLTAVSTGELFF. DNA for the CDR3: TGTGCCAGCAGCTTAACGGCGGTCTCCACCGGGGAGCTGTTTTTT.

This chain links TRBV11-3 with TRBJ1-1; 7 nucleotides agree with TRBD1. Per germline, CDR1 SGHNT and CDR2 YENEEA. V lost 2 bases and J lost 3; bases outside the gene matches: 12. There are 17 residues in the CDR3. CDR3 sequence: CASSLSKMGQTDTEAFF. The CDR3 DNA reads TGTGCCAGCAGCTTATCCAAGATGGGACAGACCGACACTGAAGCTTTCTTT.

This clone was seen only a few times. The chain recombines TRBV3-1 (or the pseudogene TRBV3-2) with TRBJ2-7, with D possibly matching TRBD2 (5 bases). V lost 1 base, J lost 3 bases, and 10 bases lay in between. The CDR3 loop spans 14 amino acids. CDR1 LGHDT and CDR2 YNNKEL come from the germline V gene (reference sequence). The CDR3 loop reads CASSQGRRVYEQYF. CDR3 DNA: TGTGCCAGCAGCCAAGGTCGGCGGGTCTACGAGCAGTACTTC.

The chain has TRBV5-6 and TRBJ1-5; D remains ambiguous. The germline V and J ends were trimmed by 2 bases and 2 bases, with 5 bases remaining between them. The CDR3 covers 13 residues. Germline V gene lookup returns CDR1 SGHDT and CDR2 YYEEEE. The CDR3 protein is CASSFSGNQPQHF. For the CDR3, the DNA is TGTGCCAGCAGCTTCAGCGGCAATCAGCCCCAGCATTTT.

This sequence joins TRBV19 and TRBJ1-1; 9 nucleotides match TRBD1. Germline V gene lookup returns CDR1 LNHDA and CDR2 SQIVND (reference sequence). The CDR3 sequence is 14 residues long. V shed 3 bases and J 5 bases; nucleotides not matched to a gene: 4. The CDR3 sequence is CASSMVGQGTEAFF. The CDR3 nucleotides read TGTGCCAGTAGTATGGTCGGACAGGGGACTGAAGCTTTCTTT. Combining the CDR3 with reference TRBV19 and TRBJ1-1 gives the whole variable domain DGGITQSPKYLFRKEGQNVTLSCEQNLNHDAMYWYRQDPGQGLRLIYYSQIVNDFQKGDIAEGYSVSREKKESFPLTVTSAQKNPTAFYLCASSMVGQGTEAFFGQGTRLTVV.

The chain's CDR3 is CASSLFSTGGAGETQYF. The CDR3 DNA reads TGTGCCAGCAGCTTGTTTTCGACAGGGGGCGCGGGGGAGACCCAGTACTTC. The V and J genes are TRBV5-6 and TRBJ2-5; 10 bases align to TRBD1. Germline V lookup: CDR1 SGHDT, CDR2 YYEEEE. The CDR3 loop spans 17 amino acids. Unmatched junction bases numbered 11, after V lost 1 base and J lost 5 bases.

The chain couples TRBV5-6 to TRBJ1-1; TRBD1 agrees at 7 bases. This CDR3 has 15 residues. V gave up 3 bases and J gave up 3 bases; unmatched junction bases: 8. Germline V gene lookup returns CDR1 SGHDT and CDR2 YYEEEE. The CDR3 reads CASSSRQGKDTEAFF. The DNA for the CDR3 is TGTGCCAGCAGCTCGAGACAGGGAAAGGACACTGAAGCTTTCTTT.

This sequence joins TRBV5-1 and TRBJ2-5; 7 bases line up with TRBD1. Germline V gives CDR1 SGHRS, CDR2 YFSETQ. The CDR3 is 15 amino acids. V trimming: 3 bases; J trimming: 2 bases; junction bases outside the gene matches: 7. This CDR3 is CASSWNTGDQETQYF. CDR3 coding DNA: TGCGCCAGCAGCTGGAACACAGGGGATCAAGAGACCCAGTACTTC.

The CDR3 reads CASSPTGGDGLRGSPLHF. The CDR3 DNA reads as TGTGCCAGCTCACCGACAGGGGGCGATGGCCTCAGGGGATCACCCCTCCACTTT. The chain uses TRBV18 and TRBJ1-6, with TRBD1 identical over 10 bases. The CDR3 has 18 residues. Germline loops: CDR1 KGHSH, CDR2 LQKENI. With V trimmed by 3 bases and J by 10 bases, 15 bases remained unmatched.

The chain is built from TRBV20-1 and TRBJ2-3; D unclear. The V and J ends lost 6 bases and 5 bases respectively, with 9 bases between them. The CDR3 has 11 amino acids. Germline CDR1 and CDR2: DFQATT and SNEGSKA (reference sequence). This CDR3 reads CSAAPGDTQYF. As DNA, the CDR3 is TGCAGTGCCGCCCCGGGAGATACGCAGTATTTT.

The chain has TRBV11-3 and TRBJ2-7; D is perhaps TRBD1 (5 bases). Trimming took 3 bases from V and 4 from J, leaving 10 bases between them. Germline V CDR1 and CDR2: SGHNT, YENEEA. The CDR3 spans 13 residues. The CDR3 DNA sequence: TGTGCCAGCAGCTTGACAGCCACTTACGAGCAGTACTTC. Protein: CASSLTATYEQYF. Filled out from reference TRBV11-3 and TRBJ2-7, the complete variable domain reads EAGVVQSPRYKIIEKKQPVAFWCNPISGHNTLYWYLQNLGQGPELLIRYENEEAVDDSQLPKDRFSAERLKGVDSTLKIQPAELGDSAVYLCASSLTATYEQYFGPGTRLTVT.

The chain uses TRBV27 and TRBJ1-1; D uncertain. The CDR3 length is 16 residues. CDR1 and CDR2 from the germline V gene are MNHEY and SMNVEV (reference sequence). V lost 3 bases to trimming and J lost 3 bases, with 17 bases between them. The CDR3 protein is CASSFSVGDSDTEAFF. CDR3 in DNA: TGTGCCAGCAGTTTTTCGGTCGGGGATTCGGACACTGAAGCTTTCTTT.

Written as DNA, the CDR3 is TGTGCCATCAGTGAGGTGGGAGTCGAAGCTTTCTTT. Residues: CAISEVGVEAFF. The chain links TRBV10-3 to TRBJ1-1, with D uncertain. Trimming removed 2 bases at V and 8 bases at J, with 9 bases between. CDR1 and CDR2 from the germline V gene are ENHRY and SYGVKD. This CDR3 has 12 amino acids.

The chain recombines TRBV4-3 with TRBJ2-2; 10 bases align to TRBD2. Per germline, CDR1 LGHNA and CDR2 YSLEER. J lost 5 bases, V lost 1 base, and 4 bases had no gene match. This CDR3 has 16 amino acids. CDR3 protein: CASSQVPSGGTGELFF. CDR3 nucleotides: TGCGCCAGCAGCCAAGTTCCTAGCGGGGGTACCGGGGAGCTGTTTTTT.

The chain couples TRBV30 to TRBJ2-5, with 10 bases lining up with TRBD1. CDR3 length equals 14 residues. Germline-derived CDR1 and CDR2 are GTSNPN and SVGIG (reference sequence). Losses at the gene ends were 1 base for V and 5 bases for J; bases not matched to a gene: 4. The CDR3 reads CAWSAGQGMETQYF. The CDR3 DNA follows: TGTGCCTGGAGTGCGGGACAGGGGATGGAGACCCAGTACTTC. The entire variable domain, with the rest obtained from reference TRBV30 and TRBJ2-5, is as follows: SQTIHQWPATLVQPVGSPLSLECTVEGTSNPNLYWYRQAAGRGLQLLFYSVGIGQISSEVPQNLSASRPQDRQFILSSKKLLLSDSGFYLCAWSAGQGMETQYFGPGTRLLVL.